This T cell receptor (beta chain) was identified during a study of T-cell memory formation after mild COVID-19. Overall study: TCR clusters were largely donor specific.

Germline CDR1 is MNHEY and CDR2 is SMNVEV (reference sequence). V was cut by 0 bases and J by 3 bases, with 6 bases left in between. The CDR3 length is 14 residues. General study findings and limits: Clones that contracted from day 15 to 85 were balanced CD4/CD8, while later expanders leaned CD4+. The appearance of some responding clones in pre-infection memory suggested that cross-reactive memory joined.

TCR alpha and TCR beta cDNA libraries carrying sample barcodes and UMIs came from 5'RACE with constant-segment primers. TCRdb reprocessed the 5' RACE reads via MiXCR and lists one record per CDR3 protein. The profile covers roughly 99,000 distinct CDR3 sequences, with 14% appearing a single time and about 39% taken by the ten largest. This clonotype was seen a few times. Its antigen remains unknown. The TCR sequence derives from a man aged 18 to 29 who had mild COVID-19 (a few samples of this study predate the infection). Cell type and time point are not known. The sequenced sample was PBMCs or a T cell subset sorted from them (not recorded which). This chain connects TRBV27 to TRBJ2-1, with D tentatively TRBD2 (5 bases). In DNA form, the CDR3 reads TGTGCCAGCAGTTTATCACGGGGCTACAATGAGCAGTTCTTC. Amino acid sequence: CASSLSRGYNEQFF.